The 27 T cell receptor beta chains reported below all come from one sample, sequenced in a study of blood T cell repertoires in COVID-19. Assay used: immunoSEQ multiplex PCR; TCRdb lists only in-frame clones, some missing. The sample lists about 160,000 clones, approximately 82% occurring once. Sequenced sample: PBMCs or T cells enriched from blood (not recorded which). Receptors originate from a woman in her fifties or sixties in a cohort exposed to, infected with or recovered from COVID-19 (not recorded which).

This clone was detected only once. The V gene is TRBV25-1, the J gene TRBJ2-7; no firm D call. Trimming removed 5 bases at V and 9 bases at J, with 11 bases between. Germline V gene sequence: CDR1 MGHDK, CDR2 SYGVNS. The CDR3 spans 11 residues. The CDR3 region is CASSTHTAQYF. In DNA form, the CDR3 reads TGTGCCAGCAGTACCCACACAGCGCAGTACTTC.

The rearrangement joins TRBV2 to TRBJ2-2; D unclear. This CDR3 comprises 14 residues. Trimming removed 10 bases from V and 1 base from J, with 13 bases in between. Looked up from germline, CDR1 is SNHLY and CDR2 is FYNNEI. CDR3 residues: CATQKAVNTGELFF. The CDR3 DNA reads TGTGCCACCCAAAAGGCGGTGAACACCGGGGAGCTGTTTTTT. Full variable domain (missing parts from reference TRBV2 and TRBJ2-2): EPEVTQTPSHQVTQMGQEVILRCVPISNHLYFYWYRQILGQKVEFLVSFYNNEISEKSEIFDDQFSVERPDGSNFTLKIRSTKLEDSAMYFCATQKAVNTGELFFGEGSRLTVL.

CDR3 sequence: CASSEAGGYNEQFF. The CDR3 region has the DNA TGTGCCAGCAGTGAAGCAGGGGGGTACAATGAGCAGTTCTTC. The chain combines TRBV25-1 with TRBJ2-1; possible D gene TRBD1, 7 bases. The length of the CDR3 is 14 residues. Germline CDR1 and CDR2: MGHDK and SYGVNS. Trimming took off 2 bases at V and 4 bases at J, with 9 bases between the two ends.

This clone has only one observation. The V gene is TRBV19, the J gene TRBJ2-7; 12 nucleotides line up with TRBD1. The CDR3 contains 15 residues. Germline V lookup: CDR1 LNHDA, CDR2 SQIVND (reference sequence). Losses at the gene ends were 7 bases for V and 7 bases for J; bases not matched to a gene: 11. Here the CDR3 DNA reads TGTGCCAGTAAACCCGGGACAGGGGGCGCGTGGGAGCAGTACTTC. As protein: CASKPGTGGAWEQYF. Based on the CDR3 plus reference TRBV19 and TRBJ2-7, the full variable domain is DGGITQSPKYLFRKEGQNVTLSCEQNLNHDAMYWYRQDPGQGLRLIYYSQIVNDFQKGDIAEGYSVSREKKESFPLTVTSAQKNPTAFYLCASKPGTGGAWEQYFGPGTRLTVT.

The chain employs TRBV10-1 and TRBJ2-3; D not certain. Germline V gene lookup returns CDR1 WNHNN and CDR2 SYGVQD (reference sequence). The CDR3 sequence is 14 residues long. The V end was cut by 2 bases, the J end by 2 bases, with 8 bases between. The CDR3 region has the DNA TGCGCCAGCAGTGAGGCGAAACCCACAGATACGCAGTATTTT. Encoded protein: CASSEAKPTDTQYF.

V is TRBV19 and J is TRBJ2-7, with D possibly TRBD1 on 6 matching bases. V lost 5 bases and J lost 7, with 27 bases in between. CDR1 and CDR2 from the germline V gene are LNHDA and SQIVND (reference sequence). The length of the CDR3 is 17 residues. As DNA, the CDR3 is TGTGCCAGTAGTTCGCCTTACGTTGGGGGTCATCAGGGGGAGCAGTACTTC. As protein: CASSSPYVGGHQGEQYF.

This chain links TRBV29-1 with TRBJ2-1; 7 positions agree with TRBD1. There are 12 residues in the CDR3. Germline-derived CDR1 and CDR2 are SQVTM and ANQGSEA. The V segment lost 5 bases and the J segment 6 bases; nucleotides outside the gene matches: 4. The CDR3 nucleotides are TGCAGCGTTCCGGGACAGCCCAATGAGCAGTTCTTC. Amino acids: CSVPGQPNEQFF.

The chain combines TRBV6-5 with TRBJ2-1, with a possible D match to TRBD1 (5 bases). The V end lost 0 bases, the J end lost 10 bases, and 10 bases lay between the germline ends. The CDR3 is made up of 13 amino acids. Germline-derived CDR1 and CDR2 are MNHEY and SVGAGI. The CDR3 DNA reads TGTGCCAGCAGTTACTCCAGGGCAGGCGAGCAGTTCTTC. As protein: CASSYSRAGEQFF.

The genes are TRBV6-1 and TRBJ2-2; possible D gene TRBD2, 5 bases. The germline gives CDR1 MNHNS, CDR2 SASEGT. This CDR3 region has 15 residues. The germline V and J ends were trimmed by 7 bases and 2 bases, with 14 bases remaining between them. The CDR3 DNA follows: TGTGCCAGCACCACCCCAGGACTTAACACCGGGGAGCTGTTTTTT. Translated, it gives CASTTPGLNTGELFF.

The chain employs TRBV7-9 and TRBJ1-1; possible D gene TRBD1, 5 bases. Germline CDR1 reads SEHNR; CDR2 reads FQNEAQ (reference sequence). The CDR3 covers 14 residues. V was cut by 4 bases and J by 0 bases, with 9 bases left in between. This chain's CDR3 is CASSYTGLNTEAFF. Here the CDR3 DNA reads TGTGCCAGCAGCTATACAGGCTTGAACACTGAAGCTTTCTTT.

CDR3 sequence (DNA): TGTGCCAGCAGTTACAGGGGGCTGGGCCTACCTCGGGATGAGCAGTTCTTC. This encodes CASSYRGLGLPRDEQFF. The chain carries TRBV6-2 or TRBV6-3 and TRBJ2-1, with 7 bases fitting TRBD1. The V and J ends lost 2 bases and 8 bases, in that order; junction bases with no gene match: 15. The CDR3 is 17 amino acids. Germline CDR1 and CDR2: MNHEY and SVGEGT.

The sample holds one count of this clone. The same CDR3 arises from other DNA sequences in this sample as well. The chain recombines TRBV11-2 with TRBJ1-1, with D unclear. Trimming pared 1 base from V and 1 base from J, leaving 4 bases between. The CDR3 covers 13 residues. Germline lookup yields CDR1 SGHAT and CDR2 FQNNGV. As DNA, the CDR3 is TGTGCCAGCAGCTTAGCCGGGAACACTGAAGCTTTCTTT. Translation: CASSLAGNTEAFF.

V and J are TRBV9 and TRBJ2-2; D gene ambiguous. Germline values: CDR1 SGDLS, CDR2 YYNGEE. The CDR3 has 14 amino acids. V shed 1 base and J shed 1 base, with 5 bases lying between them. The CDR3 is CASSVLVNTGELFF. The CDR3 DNA follows: TGTGCCAGCAGCGTATTAGTGAACACCGGGGAGCTGTTTTTT.

The chain employs TRBV24-1 and TRBJ1-2; D perhaps matches TRBD1 (6 bases). The CDR3 has 14 residues. The V end lost 1 base, the J end lost 4 bases, and 9 bases lay between the germline ends. Germline V gives CDR1 KGHDR, CDR2 SFDVKD. The CDR3 sequence: CATSDFGTTYGYTF. In nucleotides, the CDR3 is TGTGCCACCAGTGATTTTGGGACAACCTATGGCTACACCTTC.

V usage is TRBV19 and J usage is TRBJ2-5; no firm D call. V lost 5 bases to trimming and J lost 1 base, with 14 bases between them. The CDR3 consists of 15 residues. Germline V lookup: CDR1 LNHDA, CDR2 SQIVND (reference sequence). The CDR3 protein is CASSARGGAQETQYF. CDR3 sequence (DNA): TGTGCCAGTAGTGCCCGAGGTGGCGCCCAAGAGACCCAGTACTTC.

The V gene is TRBV30, the J gene TRBJ1-4; TRBD1 aligns across 7 bases. CDR3 length: 13 residues. V was clipped by 8 bases and J by 1 base; unmatched bases: 4. Germline CDR1 is GTSNPN and CDR2 is SVGIG (reference sequence). CDR3 residues: CALQGGTNEKLFF. CDR3 in DNA: TGTGCCCTCCAGGGGGGAACTAATGAAAAACTGTTTTTT.

The chain couples TRBV5-1 to TRBJ2-1; 7 bases are a match to TRBD1. This CDR3 is 15 amino acids long. The V and J ends lost 1 base and 8 bases, in that order; junction bases with no gene match: 9. CDR1 is SGHRS and CDR2 is YFSETQ in the germline V gene. In nucleotides, the CDR3 is TGCGCCAGCAGCTTGTTGGAACAGGGGTACCATGAGCAGTTCTTC. Amino acids: CASSLLEQGYHEQFF.

The sample holds a few counts of this clone. The chain uses TRBV27 and TRBJ2-7; D not resolved. Germline V gene lookup returns CDR1 MNHEY and CDR2 SMNVEV (reference sequence). The CDR3 consists of 13 residues. With 5 bases removed from V and 2 bases from J, the gap between germline ends came to 10 bases. The CDR3 loop reads CASSRTSTYEQYF. CDR3 coding DNA: TGTGCCAGCAGTAGAACATCGACCTACGAGCAGTACTTC.

This rearrangement joins TRBV19 to TRBJ1-4; 10 bases fit TRBD1. The germline CDR1 and CDR2 sequences are LNHDA and SQIVND (reference sequence). The junction had 8 bases not matched to a gene; V was cut back by 3 bases and J by 1 base. This CDR3 region has 18 residues. The CDR3 here is CASSIGQGEGRTNEKLFF. CDR3 sequence (DNA): TGTGCCAGTAGTATCGGACAGGGGGAGGGAAGAACTAATGAAAAACTGTTTTTT.

The chain joins TRBV19 to TRBJ1-2, with D possibly being TRBD1 (5 bases). V lost 0 bases to trimming and J lost 4 bases, with 15 bases between them. In germline, CDR1 is LNHDA, CDR2 SQIVND (reference sequence). The CDR3 has 16 amino acids. CDR3 sequence reads: CASSIDGRGATYGYTF. The CDR3 DNA reads TGTGCCAGTAGTATAGACGGGAGAGGGGCCACCTATGGCTACACCTTC. The variable domain in full, with the rest retrieved from reference TRBV19 and TRBJ1-2, is DGGITQSPKYLFRKEGQNVTLSCEQNLNHDAMYWYRQDPGQGLRLIYYSQIVNDFQKGDIAEGYSVSREKKESFPLTVTSAQKNPTAFYLCASSIDGRGATYGYTFGSGTRLTVV.

The V and J genes are TRBV7-3 and TRBJ2-1; TRBD2 agrees at 11 bases. V lost 5 bases to trimming and J lost 3 bases; unmatched junction nucleotides: 6. Germline loops: CDR1 SGHTA, CDR2 FQGTGA. The CDR3 runs 16 residues. The CDR3, as DNA: TGTGCCAGCAGCGACCTAGCGGGAGGAATCTACAATGAGCAGTTCTTC. It yields the protein CASSDLAGGIYNEQFF.

In its sample, this clone was seen a few times. This sequence joins TRBV19 and TRBJ2-1; 7 bases match TRBD1. With V trimmed by 3 bases and J by 4 bases, 6 bases remained unmatched. The CDR3 length is 15 residues. CDR1 LNHDA and CDR2 SQIVND come from the germline V gene (reference sequence). DNA of the CDR3: TGTGCCAGTAGTATCACAGGGGAGCCTTACAATGAGCAGTTCTTC. Residues: CASSITGEPYNEQFF.

A single count supports this clone. The J gene is TRBJ2-1, the V gene TRBV28; D unresolved. The CDR3 runs 13 residues. Germline V gene data show CDR1 as MDHEN and CDR2 as SYDVKM. With 3 bases removed from V and 10 bases from J, the gap between germline ends came to 13 bases. The CDR3 bases are TGTGCCAGCAGTTTGCAAGCACTTGCGGAGCAGTTCTTC. Translation: CASSLQALAEQFF.

This rearrangement joins TRBV5-1 to TRBJ1-3, with a weak D call TRBD1 (6 bases). This CDR3 comprises 16 residues. Trimming removed 4 bases from V and 0 bases from J, with 14 bases in between. Germline V lookup: CDR1 SGHRS, CDR2 YFSETQ. The CDR3 loop is CASSITGLSSGNTIYF. The CDR3 DNA sequence: TGCGCCAGCAGCATTACAGGGCTGAGCTCTGGAAACACCATATATTTT.

This clone was recorded at least ten times. The J gene is TRBJ2-7, the V gene TRBV27, with 9 nucleotides matching TRBD1. The CDR3 consists of 15 residues. The germline gives CDR1 MNHEY, CDR2 SMNVEV (reference sequence). The trim removed 6 bases at V and 4 bases at J, leaving 10 bases unmatched. CDR3 coding DNA: TGTGCCAGCAGACCCGACAGGGGGGGGCATTACGAGCAGTACTTC. It is translated as CASRPDRGGHYEQYF.

The chain combines TRBV2 with TRBJ2-1; 9 bases map to TRBD2. In germline, CDR1 is SNHLY, CDR2 FYNNEI. V shed 3 bases, J shed 7 bases, and the junction held 7 bases outside the gene matches. The CDR3 length is 15 residues. The CDR3: CASSDDIAGVNEQFF. The DNA of the CDR3 is TGTGCCAGCAGTGATGATATAGCGGGAGTTAATGAGCAGTTCTTC.

This chain joins TRBV7-9 and TRBJ1-2, with 7 bases that match TRBD1. This CDR3 is built from 16 residues. From germline, CDR1 is SEHNR and CDR2 FQNEAQ (reference sequence). The trim removed 5 bases at V and 0 bases at J, leaving 9 bases unmatched. CDR3 residues: CASSPGGLLANYGYTF. The CDR3, as DNA: TGTGCCAGCAGCCCAGGGGGACTTTTAGCTAACTATGGCTACACCTTC. Looking up the rest from reference TRBV7-9 and TRBJ1-2 gives the full variable domain: DTGVSQNPRHKITKRGQNVTFRCDPISEHNRLYWYRQTLGQGPEFLTYFQNEAQLEKSRLLSDRFSAERPKGSFSTLEIQRTEQGDSAMYLCASSPGGLLANYGYTFGSGTRLTVV.